These 7 T cell receptor beta chains originate from one sample sequenced in a study of blood T cell repertoires in COVID-19. Using immunoSEQ multiplex PCR, the repertoire was profiled, and TCRdb retains in-frame clones only, with some absent. This sample has hundreds of thousands of clones, with 80% to 90% found just once. The source material was peripheral blood. The receptors were sampled from a man between 40 and 49 years old with acute or convalescent COVID-19.

This clone occurred once. The chain couples TRBV27 to TRBJ1-2; no clear D gene. V was cut by 7 bases and J by 7 bases, with 25 bases left in between. This CDR3 is built from 16 residues. CDR1 and CDR2 from the germline V gene are MNHEY and SMNVEV (reference sequence). CDR3 in amino acids: CASTSVPLRLLSGYTF. In DNA form, the CDR3 reads TGTGCCAGCACTTCGGTCCCACTACGCCTCTTGAGTGGCTACACCTTC.

The chain links TRBV5-1 to TRBJ2-7; D possibly corresponds to TRBD2 (7 bases). Germline CDR1 reads SGHRS; CDR2 reads YFSETQ. This CDR3 is 13 amino acids long. Between the trimmed V and J ends, which lost 1 base and 3 bases, there was a span of 8 bases. CDR3 bases: TGCGCCAGCAGCTTGAGGGGGGGCTACGAGCAGTACTTC. It encodes CASSLRGGYEQYF.

CDR3 protein: CASSFAGGLYEQYF. As DNA, the CDR3 is TGTGCCAGCAGTTTCGCGGGGGGCCTCTACGAGCAGTACTTC. V usage is TRBV27 and J usage is TRBJ2-7; 8 bases are shared with TRBD2. Germline trimming cut 3 bases from V and 3 bases from J; bases unmatched to any gene: 4. The CDR3 consists of 14 residues. Per germline, CDR1 MNHEY and CDR2 SMNVEV (reference sequence).

This chain connects TRBV30 to TRBJ1-3; D is uncertain. Germline V gives CDR1 GTSNPN, CDR2 SVGIG (reference sequence). CDR3 length equals 13 residues. V was cut by 0 bases and J by 4 bases, with 7 bases left in between. The CDR3 reads CAWSVQKGNTIYF. The DNA for the CDR3 is TGTGCCTGGAGTGTACAAAAGGGAAACACCATATATTTT.

The chain combines TRBV27 with TRBJ2-1, with TRBD2 matching 7 bases. The CDR3 contains 16 residues. The V gene end was trimmed by 5 bases and the J gene end by 2 bases; junction bases not matched to a gene: 9. From germline, CDR1 is MNHEY and CDR2 SMNVEV (reference sequence). CDR3 sequence reads: CASSPLVAGAYNEQFF. CDR3 DNA: TGTGCCAGCAGTCCCCTTGTGGCGGGGGCCTACAATGAGCAGTTCTTC.

The genes are TRBV2 and TRBJ1-1; tentative D call: TRBD1 (5 bases). Trimming stripped 3 bases from V and 4 bases from J, with 18 bases between. From germline, CDR1 is SNHLY and CDR2 FYNNEI. The CDR3 totals 16 residues. The DNA for the CDR3 is TGTGCCAGCAGTGACCCCCGCGGGGCAGGGACCACTGAAGCTTTCTTT. This translates into CASSDPRGAGTTEAFF.

The genes are TRBV7-6 and TRBJ1-1; no reliable D call. CDR1 is SGHVS and CDR2 is FNYEAQ in the germline V gene. CDR3 length: 14 amino acids. V dropped 1 base and J dropped 3 bases, with 9 bases sitting between them. The CDR3 DNA reads as TGTGCCAGCAGCTTAGGAAACGGGTACACTGAAGCTTTCTTT. Translating it yields CASSLGNGYTEAFF. Combining the CDR3 with reference TRBV7-6 and TRBJ1-1 gives the whole variable domain GAGVSQSPRYKVTKRGQDVALRCDPISGHVSLYWYRQALGQGPEFLTYFNYEAQQDKSGLPNDRFSAERPEGSISTLTIQRTEQRDSAMYRCASSLGNGYTEAFFGQGTRLTVV.